Presented here are 21 T cell receptor beta chains from one specimen sequenced in a study of T cell responses to AZD1222 COVID-19 vaccine. The table came from immunoSEQ multiplex PCR; TCRdb's copy has only in-frame clones and leaves some out. The repertoire has around 150,000 clones, 92% of them found once; the top ten carry about 4%. The material sequenced was peripheral blood, taken 28 days after the second AZD1222 dose. These receptors came from an adult who received the AZD1222 COVID-19 vaccine.

This sequence joins TRBV4-2 and TRBJ1-1; the D gene is possibly TRBD1 (6 bases). CDR1 is LGHNA and CDR2 is YNFKEQ in the germline V gene. V dropped 0 bases and J dropped 7 bases, with 27 bases sitting between them. The length of the CDR3 is 19 residues. CDR3 residues: CASSQEVSQGILGGGEAFF. As DNA, the CDR3 is TGTGCCAGCAGCCAAGAAGTATCCCAGGGTATCTTGGGAGGGGGTGAAGCTTTCTTT.

The chain employs TRBV28 and TRBJ1-6; D remains ambiguous. The V gene's germline CDR1 is MDHEN and CDR2 SYDVKM. V lost 5 bases and J lost 9, with 8 bases in between. The length of the CDR3 is 12 residues. CDR3 amino acids: CASSPLPSPLHF. The CDR3 nucleotides read TGTGCCAGCAGTCCCCTACCTTCACCCCTCCACTTT.

On this clone itself: Other DNA sequences in this specimen translate into the identical CDR3. The chain combines TRBV12-3 or TRBV12-4 with TRBJ1-5; D gene uncertain. The CDR3 length is 13 residues. Trimming cost V 2 bases and J 4 bases, with 6 bases left between them. DNA for the CDR3: TGTGCCAGCAGTTTAACGGGGAATCAGCCCCAGCATTTT. It translates to CASSLTGNQPQHF.

The rearrangement links TRBV12-3 or TRBV12-4 to TRBJ2-3; no firm D call. Between the trimmed V and J ends, which lost 8 bases and 4 bases, there was a span of 13 bases. This CDR3 spans 13 amino acids. The CDR3 is CASGTVLADTQYF. The CDR3 nucleotides read TGTGCCAGCGGAACAGTGCTTGCAGATACGCAGTATTTT.

The chain recombines TRBV11-2 with TRBJ2-5; no reliable D call. The germline V gene encodes CDR1 SGHAT and CDR2 FQNNGV. With 5 bases removed from V and 2 bases from J, the gap between germline ends came to 15 bases. The CDR3 is made up of 15 amino acids. In DNA form, the CDR3 reads TGTGCCAGCAGCCTGTCCACGGCTACACAAGAGACCCAGTACTTC. This encodes CASSLSTATQETQYF.

The chain links TRBV7-3 to TRBJ2-7; 8 bases align to TRBD2. This CDR3 is built from 15 residues. Germline CDR1 is SGHTA and CDR2 is FQGTGA. J lost 7 bases, V lost 6 bases, and 14 bases had no gene match. Here the CDR3 reads CASRSVRAGVGEQYF. In DNA, the CDR3 is TGTGCCAGCAGGTCCGTAAGAGCGGGAGTTGGTGAGCAGTACTTC.

The chain carries TRBV2 and TRBJ2-7; 7 positions agree with TRBD1. J was trimmed by 0 bases and V by 10 bases; bases with no gene match: 9. This CDR3 has 14 residues. Looked up from germline, CDR1 is SNHLY and CDR2 is FYNNEI. The CDR3 DNA reads as TGTGCCACCAGAACAGGGGCCCACTCCTACGAGCAGTACTTC. This translates into CATRTGAHSYEQYF. Full variable domain (outside the CDR3, taken from reference TRBV2 and TRBJ2-7): EPEVTQTPSHQVTQMGQEVILRCVPISNHLYFYWYRQILGQKVEFLVSFYNNEISEKSEIFDDQFSVERPDGSNFTLKIRSTKLEDSAMYFCATRTGAHSYEQYFGPGTRLTVT.

J is TRBJ1-5 and V is TRBV4-2; 10 bases are shared with TRBD1. Losses at the gene ends were 4 bases for V and 6 bases for J; bases not matched to a gene: 15. CDR1 LGHNA and CDR2 YNFKEQ come from the germline V gene. The CDR3 consists of 18 residues. The CDR3 DNA reads TGTGCCAGCAGCCGTCTCCCCCAGGACAGGGGGGTTCGTCAGCCCCAGCATTTT. This codes for CASSRLPQDRGVRQPQHF.

This chain links TRBV4-3 with TRBJ2-5; no definite D call. V was clipped by 2 bases and J by 2 bases, with 12 bases between them. This CDR3 comprises 15 residues. In germline, CDR1 is LGHNA, CDR2 YSLEER. The CDR3 bases are TGCGCCAGCAGCCAAAGGCGACTCCGGCAAGAGACCCAGTACTTC. Translated: CASSQRRLRQETQYF.

The chain couples TRBV19 to TRBJ1-3, with a weak D call TRBD1 (5 bases). CDR3 length equals 15 residues. Germline lookup yields CDR1 LNHDA and CDR2 SQIVND (reference sequence). CDR3 sequence (DNA): TGTGGGACTTCATCGACAGCCTCGACTGGAAACACCATATATTTT. It yields the protein CGTSSTASTGNTIYF. The full variable domain, with the rest looked up from reference TRBV19 and TRBJ1-3, is DGGITQSPKYLFRKEGQNVTLSCEQNLNHDAMYWYRQDPGQGLRLIYYSQIVNDFQKGDIAEGYSVSREKKESFPLTVTSAQKNPTAFYLCGTSSTASTGNTIYFGEGSWLTVV.

V is TRBV18 and J is TRBJ1-1; D gene ambiguous. V dropped 1 base and J dropped 5 bases, with 8 bases sitting between them. This CDR3 has 13 residues. Germline values: CDR1 KGHSH, CDR2 LQKENI. The CDR3 DNA reads TGTGCCAGCTCACCACAACCCGATACTGAAGCTTTCTTT. Translating gives CASSPQPDTEAFF.

The V call is TRBV7-2, the J call TRBJ2-5, with D possibly matching TRBD2 (6 bases). This CDR3 spans 21 amino acids. Germline V CDR1 and CDR2: SGHTA, FQGNSA. V dropped 0 bases and J dropped 1 base, with 27 bases sitting between them. The CDR3 DNA sequence: TGTGCCAGCAGCTTAGCCCCAGCGAGAAGGGCGGGACGAGGGTCCCAAGAGACCCAGTACTTC. Protein sequence: CASSLAPARRAGRGSQETQYF.

The chain links TRBV4-3 to TRBJ1-2; 10 bases match TRBD1. Germline V lookup: CDR1 LGHNA, CDR2 YSLEER. The CDR3 is 16 amino acids. V lost 0 bases and J lost 4; bases outside the gene matches: 5. The CDR3 DNA sequence: TGCGCCAGCAGCCAAGAAGTAGGGACAGGGGTCTATGGCTACACCTTC. Encoded protein: CASSQEVGTGVYGYTF.

The V and J genes are TRBV4-3 and TRBJ1-4; D is ambiguous. Germline lookup yields CDR1 LGHNA and CDR2 YSLEER. The CDR3 consists of 17 residues. V was pared by 0 bases and J by 0 bases, with 11 bases between. The DNA for the CDR3 is TGCGCCAGCAGCCAAGATTACGGCAGTGCAACTAATGAAAAACTGTTTTTT. Amino acids: CASSQDYGSATNEKLFF.

The chain carries TRBV5-4 and TRBJ1-4; 7 bases agree with TRBD1. The CDR3 is 15 amino acids. Germline loops: CDR1 SGHNT, CDR2 YYREEE (reference sequence). V lost 4 bases and J lost 5; bases outside the gene matches: 8. The CDR3 reads CASSARTGLNEKLFF. DNA of the CDR3: TGTGCCAGCAGCGCTCGGACAGGTCTCAATGAAAAACTGTTTTTT.

CDR3 coding DNA: TGTGCCAGCAGTGAACACTGGGGACAGTTCCAAGAGACCCAGTACTTC. Its translation is CASSEHWGQFQETQYF. V and J are TRBV6-1 and TRBJ2-5, with 7 bases matching TRBD1. CDR1 is MNHNS, CDR2 SASEGT, per germline. Unmatched junction bases numbered 7, after V lost 2 bases and J lost 1 base. The CDR3 runs 16 residues.

The chain employs TRBV12-3 or TRBV12-4 and TRBJ2-1; D perhaps matches TRBD2 (5 bases). Trimming left V 6 bases short and J 8 bases short, with 14 bases between. The CDR3 totals 13 residues. The CDR3 region has the DNA TGTGCCAGCAGCCGCGCGGGCGAGGATGAGCAGTTCTTC. It encodes CASSRAGEDEQFF.

This clone was counted once. The chain carries TRBV18 and TRBJ1-2; 10 nucleotides align to TRBD1. Germline V gene lookup returns CDR1 KGHSH and CDR2 LQKENI. The V segment lost 6 bases and the J segment 8 bases; nucleotides outside the gene matches: 6. There are 13 residues in the CDR3. CDR3 nucleotides: TGTGCCAGCTCGCATGACAGGGGGCAGGGCTACACCTTC. It encodes CASSHDRGQGYTF.

The V gene is TRBV6-5, the J gene TRBJ2-5; D is unclear. V shed 6 bases and J shed 4 bases, with 15 bases lying between them. The CDR3 sequence is 14 residues long. CDR1 is MNHEY, CDR2 SVGAGI, per germline. The CDR3 region has the DNA TGTGCCAGCAGCCCGATGGGCACAGCAGAGACCCAGTACTTC. This translates into CASSPMGTAETQYF.

The gene calls are TRBV7-3 and TRBJ1-2; the D is unclear. V dropped 5 bases and J dropped 8 bases, with 9 bases sitting between them. The CDR3 runs to 11 residues. CDR1 is SGHTA, CDR2 FQGTGA, per germline. The CDR3 region has the DNA TGTGCCAGCAGCCCCCTGGGAGGCTACACCTTC. It codes for CASSPLGGYTF. The full variable domain, completed using reference TRBV7-3 and TRBJ1-2, is GAGVSQTPSNKVTEKGKYVELRCDPISGHTALYWYRQSLGQGPEFLIYFQGTGAADDSGLPNDRFFAVRPEGSVSTLKIQRTERGDSAVYLCASSPLGGYTFGSGTRLTVV.

The V and J genes are TRBV6-2 or TRBV6-3 and TRBJ2-7, with 10 bases that match TRBD2. The germline CDR1 and CDR2 sequences are MNHEY and SVGEGT. The CDR3 has 15 residues. V shed 1 base and J 5 bases; nucleotides not matched to a gene: 5. The CDR3 loop reads CASSYWGLATHEQYF. The CDR3 region has the DNA TGTGCCAGCAGTTACTGGGGACTAGCGACCCACGAGCAGTACTTC.